These T cell receptor beta chains were read from a single sample in a study of blood T cell repertoires in COVID-19. The method was immunoSEQ multiplex PCR; TCRdb's version includes in-frame clones alone and lacks a portion of them. The data show 200,000 to 250,000 clones, less than 90% seen once. The sample was PBMCs or T cells enriched from blood (not recorded which). The receptors stem from a woman aged 25 to 45 who had recovered from COVID-19. Both conserved end residues are part of each CDR3. A D gene is named only where the DNA matches it firmly. Clone size is not always given. Where it is, it says once, few, many or a class for expanded clones.

abundance,j_gene,d_gene,v_gene,CDR3aa,CDR3nt
.,TRBJ2-7,TRBD1,TRBV5-3,CARSSADPRQGRDEQYF,TGTGCCAGAAGCTCAGCCGATCCCCGACAGGGTCGGGACGAGCAGTACTTC
once,TRBJ2-3,.,TRBV5-5,CASSLRGTDTQYF,TGTGCCAGCAGCCTCCGCGGAACAGATACGCAGTATTTT
.,TRBJ1-5,TRBD1,TRBV2,CASSVGTGRDPRRSQHF,TGTGCCAGCAGTGTAGGGACAGGTCGGGACCCAAGAAGGAGCCAGCATTTT
.,TRBJ2-5,.,TRBV5-1,CASSIRTGVETQYF,TGCGCCAGCAGCATTAGGACCGGGGTAGAGACCCAGTACTTC
.,TRBJ2-2,.,TRBV11-3,CASSLGLVGRQEDGELFF,TGTGCCAGCAGCTTAGGTTTGGTCGGTCGACAGGAGGACGGGGAGCTGTTTTTT
once,TRBJ1-1,TRBD1,TRBV6-5,CASSKLTGGMTEAFF,TGTGCCAGCAGTAAACTGACAGGGGGTATGACTGAAGCTTTCTTT
once,TRBJ2-2,TRBD2,TRBV19,CAKFSGGLNTGELFF,TGTGCCAAATTCAGCGGGGGGCTGAACACCGGGGAGCTGTTTTTT
.,TRBJ2-7,.,TRBV7-6,CASSQLRGFSYEQYF,TGTGCCAGCAGCCAACTTCGGGGGTTCTCCTACGAGCAGTACTTC
.,TRBJ2-1,.,TRBV4-3,CASSQESTSHNEQFF,TGCGCCAGCAGCCAAGAGTCCACTAGCCACAATGAGCAGTTCTTC
.,TRBJ2-3,.,TRBV5-1,CASRAEITDTQYF,TGCGCCAGCAGGGCGGAGATCACAGATACGCAGTATTTT